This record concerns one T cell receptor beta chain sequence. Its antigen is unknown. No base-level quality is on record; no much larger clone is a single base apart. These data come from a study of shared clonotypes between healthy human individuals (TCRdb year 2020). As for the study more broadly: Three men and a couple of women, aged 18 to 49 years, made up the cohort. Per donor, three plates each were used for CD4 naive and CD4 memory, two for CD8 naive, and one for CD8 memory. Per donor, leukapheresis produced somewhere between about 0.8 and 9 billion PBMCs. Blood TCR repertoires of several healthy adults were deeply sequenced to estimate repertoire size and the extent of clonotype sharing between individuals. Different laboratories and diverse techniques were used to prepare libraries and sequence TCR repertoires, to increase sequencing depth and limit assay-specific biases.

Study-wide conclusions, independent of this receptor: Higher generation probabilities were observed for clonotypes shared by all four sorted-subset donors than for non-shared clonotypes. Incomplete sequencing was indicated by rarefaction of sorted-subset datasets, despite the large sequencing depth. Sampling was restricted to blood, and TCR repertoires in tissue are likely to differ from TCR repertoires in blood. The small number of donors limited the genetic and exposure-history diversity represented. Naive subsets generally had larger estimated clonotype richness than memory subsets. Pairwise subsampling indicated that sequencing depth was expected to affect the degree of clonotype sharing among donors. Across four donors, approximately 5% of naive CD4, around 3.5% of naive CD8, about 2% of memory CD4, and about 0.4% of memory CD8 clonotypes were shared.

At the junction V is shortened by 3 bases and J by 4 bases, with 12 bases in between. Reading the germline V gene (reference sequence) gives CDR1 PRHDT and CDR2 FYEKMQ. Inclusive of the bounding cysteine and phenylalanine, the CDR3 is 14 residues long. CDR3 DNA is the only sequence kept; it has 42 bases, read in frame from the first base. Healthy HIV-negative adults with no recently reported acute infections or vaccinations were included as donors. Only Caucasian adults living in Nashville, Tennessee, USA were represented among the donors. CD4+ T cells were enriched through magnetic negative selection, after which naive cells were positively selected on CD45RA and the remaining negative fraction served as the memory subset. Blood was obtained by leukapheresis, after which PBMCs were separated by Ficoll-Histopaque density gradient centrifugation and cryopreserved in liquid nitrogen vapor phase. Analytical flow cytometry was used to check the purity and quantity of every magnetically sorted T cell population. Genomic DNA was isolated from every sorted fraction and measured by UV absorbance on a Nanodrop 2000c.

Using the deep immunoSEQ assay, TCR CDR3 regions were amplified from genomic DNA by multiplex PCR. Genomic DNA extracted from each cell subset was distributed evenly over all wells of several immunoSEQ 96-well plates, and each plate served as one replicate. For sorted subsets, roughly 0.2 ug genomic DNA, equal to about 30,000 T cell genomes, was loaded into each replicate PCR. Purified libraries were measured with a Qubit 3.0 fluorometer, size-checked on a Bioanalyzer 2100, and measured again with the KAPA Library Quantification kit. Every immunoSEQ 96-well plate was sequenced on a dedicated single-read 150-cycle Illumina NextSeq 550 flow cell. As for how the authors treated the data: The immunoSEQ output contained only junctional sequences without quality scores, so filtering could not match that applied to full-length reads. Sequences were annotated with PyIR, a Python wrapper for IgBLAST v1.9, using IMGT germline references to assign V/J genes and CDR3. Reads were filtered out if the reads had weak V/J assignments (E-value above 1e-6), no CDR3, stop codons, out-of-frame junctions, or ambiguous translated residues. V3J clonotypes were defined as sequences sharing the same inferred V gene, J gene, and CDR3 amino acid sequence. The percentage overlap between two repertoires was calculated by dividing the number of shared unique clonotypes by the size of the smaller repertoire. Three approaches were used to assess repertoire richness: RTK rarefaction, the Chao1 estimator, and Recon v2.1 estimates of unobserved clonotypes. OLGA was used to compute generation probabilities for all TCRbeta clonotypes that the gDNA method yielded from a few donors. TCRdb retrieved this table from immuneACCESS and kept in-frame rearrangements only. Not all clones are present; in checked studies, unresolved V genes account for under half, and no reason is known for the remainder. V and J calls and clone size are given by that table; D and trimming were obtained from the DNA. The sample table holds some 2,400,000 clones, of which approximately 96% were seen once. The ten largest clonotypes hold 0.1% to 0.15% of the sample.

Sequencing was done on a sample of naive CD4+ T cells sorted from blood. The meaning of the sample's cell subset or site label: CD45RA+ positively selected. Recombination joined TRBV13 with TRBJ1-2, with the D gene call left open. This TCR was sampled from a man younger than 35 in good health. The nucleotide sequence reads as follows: TGTGCCAGCAGCTTGGGTCGGCTTATCTATGGCTACACCTTC. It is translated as CASSLGRLIYGYTF.